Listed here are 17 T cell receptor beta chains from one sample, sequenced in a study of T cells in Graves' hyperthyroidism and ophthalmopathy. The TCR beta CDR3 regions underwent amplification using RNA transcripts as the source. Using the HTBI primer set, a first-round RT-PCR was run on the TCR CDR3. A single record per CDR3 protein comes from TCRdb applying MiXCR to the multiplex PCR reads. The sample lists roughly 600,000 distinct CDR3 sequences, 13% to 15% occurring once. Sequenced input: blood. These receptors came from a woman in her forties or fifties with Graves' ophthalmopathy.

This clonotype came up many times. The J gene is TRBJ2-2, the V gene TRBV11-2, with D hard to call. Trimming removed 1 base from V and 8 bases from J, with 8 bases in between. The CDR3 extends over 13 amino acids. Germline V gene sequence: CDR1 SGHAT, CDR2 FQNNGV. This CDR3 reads CASSLVLAGELFF. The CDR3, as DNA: TGTGCCAGCAGCTTAGTTTTGGCTGGGGAGCTGTTTTTT.

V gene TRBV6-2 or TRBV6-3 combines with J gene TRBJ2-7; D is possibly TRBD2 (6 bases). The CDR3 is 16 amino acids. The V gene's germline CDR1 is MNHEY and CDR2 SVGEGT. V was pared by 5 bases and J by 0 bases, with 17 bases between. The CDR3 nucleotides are TGTGCCAGCAGTCCTATCGGGGGAGAGGGCTCCTACGAGCAGTACTTC. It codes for CASSPIGGEGSYEQYF.

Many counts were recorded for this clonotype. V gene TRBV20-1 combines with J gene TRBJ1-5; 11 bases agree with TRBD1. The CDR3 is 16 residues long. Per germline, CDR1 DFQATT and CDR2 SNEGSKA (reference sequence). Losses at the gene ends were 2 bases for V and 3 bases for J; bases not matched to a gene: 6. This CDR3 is CSARPGTGGFNQPQHF. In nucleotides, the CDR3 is TGCAGTGCTAGACCCGGGACAGGGGGTTTCAATCAGCCCCAGCATTTT.

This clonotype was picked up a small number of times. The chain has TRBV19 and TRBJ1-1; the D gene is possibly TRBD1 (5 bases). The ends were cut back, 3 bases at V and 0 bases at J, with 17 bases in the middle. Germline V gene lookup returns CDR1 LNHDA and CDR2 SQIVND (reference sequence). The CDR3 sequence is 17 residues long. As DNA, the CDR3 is TGTGCCAGTAGTATGGGCCCCTGGGAGGGGATGAACACTGAAGCTTTCTTT. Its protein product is CASSMGPWEGMNTEAFF.

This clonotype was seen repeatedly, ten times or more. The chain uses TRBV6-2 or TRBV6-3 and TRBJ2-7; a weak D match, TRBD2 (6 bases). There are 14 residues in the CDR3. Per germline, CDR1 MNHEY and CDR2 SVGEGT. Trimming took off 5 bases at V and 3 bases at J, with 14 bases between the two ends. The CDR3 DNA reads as TGTGCCAGCAGTGCTGGGGGGACTCACTACGAGCAGTACTTC. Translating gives CASSAGGTHYEQYF.

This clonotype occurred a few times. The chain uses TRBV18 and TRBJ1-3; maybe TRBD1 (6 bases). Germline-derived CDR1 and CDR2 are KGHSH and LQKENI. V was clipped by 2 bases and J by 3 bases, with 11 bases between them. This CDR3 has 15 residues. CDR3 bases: TGTGCCAGCTCACCAGTTGGACAGCGTGGAAACACCATATATTTT. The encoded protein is CASSPVGQRGNTIYF.

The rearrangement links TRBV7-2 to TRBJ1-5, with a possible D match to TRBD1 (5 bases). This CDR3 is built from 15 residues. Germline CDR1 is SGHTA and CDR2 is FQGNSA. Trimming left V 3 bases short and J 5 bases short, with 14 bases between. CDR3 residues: CASSFSGFADQPQHF. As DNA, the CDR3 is TGTGCCAGCAGCTTTTCAGGGTTTGCCGATCAGCCCCAGCATTTT.

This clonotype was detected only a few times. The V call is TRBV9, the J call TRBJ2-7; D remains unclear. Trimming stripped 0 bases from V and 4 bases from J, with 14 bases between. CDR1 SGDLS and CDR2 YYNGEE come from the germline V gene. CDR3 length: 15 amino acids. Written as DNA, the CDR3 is TGTGCCAGCAGCGTAGAGGGTGCAACGCCATACGAGCAGTACTTC. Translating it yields CASSVEGATPYEQYF.

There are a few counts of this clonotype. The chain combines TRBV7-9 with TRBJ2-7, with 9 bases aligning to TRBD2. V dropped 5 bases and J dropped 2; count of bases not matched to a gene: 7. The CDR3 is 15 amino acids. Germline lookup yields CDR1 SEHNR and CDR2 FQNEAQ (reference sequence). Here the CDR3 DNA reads TGTGCCAGCAGCCCCCGGACTAGCGAAACCTACGAGCAGTACTTC. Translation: CASSPRTSETYEQYF.

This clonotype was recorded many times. The CDR3 sequence: CSAWGGRGTSSYEQYF. The CDR3 nucleotides are TGCAGTGCGTGGGGGGGCCGCGGAACTAGCTCCTACGAGCAGTACTTC. This chain connects TRBV20-1 to TRBJ2-7, with a tentative D call TRBD2 (7 bases). The CDR3 has 16 amino acids. The V gene's germline CDR1 is DFQATT and CDR2 SNEGSKA (reference sequence). V was clipped by 6 bases and J by 0 bases, with 21 bases between them.

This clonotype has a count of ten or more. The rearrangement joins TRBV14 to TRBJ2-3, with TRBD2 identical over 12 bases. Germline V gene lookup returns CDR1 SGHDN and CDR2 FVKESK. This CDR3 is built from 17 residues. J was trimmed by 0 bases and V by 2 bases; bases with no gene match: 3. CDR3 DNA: TGTGCCAGCAGCCAACGCGGGACTAGCGGGAGCACAGATACGCAGTATTTT. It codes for CASSQRGTSGSTDTQYF.

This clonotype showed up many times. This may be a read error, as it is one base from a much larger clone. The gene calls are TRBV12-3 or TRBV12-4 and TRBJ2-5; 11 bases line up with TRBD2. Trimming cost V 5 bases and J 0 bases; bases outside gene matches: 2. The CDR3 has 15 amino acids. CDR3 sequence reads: CASSPGLADQETQYF. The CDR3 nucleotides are TGTGCCAGCAGTCCGGGACTAGCGGACCAAGAGACCCAGTACTTC.

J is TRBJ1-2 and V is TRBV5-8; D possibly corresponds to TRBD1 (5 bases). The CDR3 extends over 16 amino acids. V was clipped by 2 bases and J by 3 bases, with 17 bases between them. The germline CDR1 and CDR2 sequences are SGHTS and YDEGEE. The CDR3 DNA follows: TGTGCCAGCAGCTTACCCTTCGACAGTGACGACTATGGCTACACCTTC. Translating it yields CASSLPFDSDDYGYTF.

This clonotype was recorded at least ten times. CDR3 sequence (DNA): TGTGCCAGCAGTTATCGCGGGAGGGTAGATGAGCAGTTCTTC. Translating gives CASSYRGRVDEQFF. V and J are TRBV6-2 or TRBV6-3 and TRBJ2-1, with 9 bases matching TRBD2. Trimming at V came to 3 bases and at J to 8 bases, leaving 5 bases not matched to a gene. The CDR3 sequence is 14 residues long. Germline assignment: CDR1 MNHEY and CDR2 SVGEGT.

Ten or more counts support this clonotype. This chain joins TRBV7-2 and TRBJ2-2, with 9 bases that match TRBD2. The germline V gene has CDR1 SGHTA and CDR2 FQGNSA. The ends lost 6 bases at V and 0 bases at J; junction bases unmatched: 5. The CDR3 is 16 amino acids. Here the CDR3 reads CASSRIAGANTGELFF. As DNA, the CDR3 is TGTGCCAGCAGTAGAATAGCGGGAGCGAACACCGGGGAGCTGTTTTTT.

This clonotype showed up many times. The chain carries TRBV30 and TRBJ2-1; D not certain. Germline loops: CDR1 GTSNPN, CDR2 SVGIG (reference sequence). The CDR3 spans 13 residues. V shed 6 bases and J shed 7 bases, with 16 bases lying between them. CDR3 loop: CACQPSVINEQFF. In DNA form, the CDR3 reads TGTGCCTGCCAACCTAGTGTGATAAATGAGCAGTTCTTC.

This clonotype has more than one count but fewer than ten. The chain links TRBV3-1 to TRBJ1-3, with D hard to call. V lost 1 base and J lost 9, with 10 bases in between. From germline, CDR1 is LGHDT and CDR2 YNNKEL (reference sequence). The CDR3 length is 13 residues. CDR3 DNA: TGTGCCAGCAGCCAAGTCACCCACTCCACCATATATTTT. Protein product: CASSQVTHSTIYF. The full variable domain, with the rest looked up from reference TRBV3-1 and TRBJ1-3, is DTAVSQTPKYLVTQMGNDKSIKCEQNLGHDTMYWYKQDSKKFLKIMFSYNNKELIINETVPNRFSPKSPDKAHLNLHINSLELGDSAVYFCASSQVTHSTIYFGEGSWLTVV.